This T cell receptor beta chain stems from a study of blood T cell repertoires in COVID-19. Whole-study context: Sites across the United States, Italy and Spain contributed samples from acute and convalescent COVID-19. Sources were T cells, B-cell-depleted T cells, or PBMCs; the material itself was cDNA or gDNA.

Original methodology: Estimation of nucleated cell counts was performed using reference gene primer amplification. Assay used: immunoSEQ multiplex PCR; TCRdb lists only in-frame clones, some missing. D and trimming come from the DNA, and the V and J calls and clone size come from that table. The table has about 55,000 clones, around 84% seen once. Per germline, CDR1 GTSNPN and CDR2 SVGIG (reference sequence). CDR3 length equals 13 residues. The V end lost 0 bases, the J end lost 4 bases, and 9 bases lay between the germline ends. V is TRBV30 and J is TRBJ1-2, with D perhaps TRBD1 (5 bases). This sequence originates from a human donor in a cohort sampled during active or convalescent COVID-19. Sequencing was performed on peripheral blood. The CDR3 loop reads CAWSVGVLYGYTF. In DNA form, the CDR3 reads TGTGCCTGGAGTGTAGGGGTTCTCTATGGCTACACCTTC.